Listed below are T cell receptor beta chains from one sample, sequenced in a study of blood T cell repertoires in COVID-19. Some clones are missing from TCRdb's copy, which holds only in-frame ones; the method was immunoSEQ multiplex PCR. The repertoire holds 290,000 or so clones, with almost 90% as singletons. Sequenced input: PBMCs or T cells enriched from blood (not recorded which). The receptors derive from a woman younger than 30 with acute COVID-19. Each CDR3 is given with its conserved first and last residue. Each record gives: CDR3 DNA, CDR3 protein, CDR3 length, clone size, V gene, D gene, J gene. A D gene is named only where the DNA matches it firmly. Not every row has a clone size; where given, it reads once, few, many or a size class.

cdr3_nt: TGTGCCAGCAGCCAAGATACCCGATTGGCAGGTGGGGCCGAGCTGTTTTTT
cdr3_aa: CASSQDTRLAGGAELFF
cdr3_length: 17
clone_size: NA
v_call: TRBV3-1/TRBV3-2
d_call: NA
j_call: TRBJ2-2

cdr3_nt: TGTGCCAGCAGCCCTAGACCGTTACAAGAGAACACTGAAGCTTTCTTT
cdr3_aa: CASSPRPLQENTEAFF
cdr3_length: 16
clone_size: NA
v_call: TRBV27
d_call: NA
j_call: TRBJ1-1

cdr3_nt: TGTGCCAGCAGTTTCGGCCAGGGGGGAGGCTACACCTTC
cdr3_aa: CASSFGQGGGYTF
cdr3_length: 13
clone_size: NA
v_call: TRBV28
d_call: TRBD1
j_call: TRBJ1-2

cdr3_nt: TGTGCCAGCTCACAAGATCCGGGACAGGGTAGAGTTGGGGTCCGAGAGACCCAGTACTTC
cdr3_aa: CASSQDPGQGRVGVRETQYF
cdr3_length: 20
clone_size: NA
v_call: TRBV18
d_call: TRBD1
j_call: TRBJ2-5

cdr3_nt: TGTGCCAGCAGTTTACAGGGGGTAAGCACAGATACGCAGTATTTT
cdr3_aa: CASSLQGVSTDTQYF
cdr3_length: 15
clone_size: NA
v_call: TRBV9
d_call: TRBD1
j_call: TRBJ2-3

cdr3_nt: TGTGCCAGCAGTTTGACAGCGGGGATTCAGCCCCAGCATTTT
cdr3_aa: CASSLTAGIQPQHF
cdr3_length: 14
clone_size: NA
v_call: TRBV28
d_call: NA
j_call: TRBJ1-5

cdr3_nt: TGTGCCAGCAGCCGATTTGGGGGGAGCCCCCTCTCTGGGGCCAACGTCCTGACTTTC
cdr3_aa: CASSRFGGSPLSGANVLTF
cdr3_length: 19
clone_size: NA
v_call: TRBV7-9
d_call: NA
j_call: TRBJ2-6

cdr3_nt: TGTGCCAGCTCAATGGACAGGGGGCACACTGAAGCTTTCTTT
cdr3_aa: CASSMDRGHTEAFF
cdr3_length: 14
clone_size: NA
v_call: TRBV18
d_call: TRBD1
j_call: TRBJ1-1

cdr3_nt: TGCGCCAGCAGCTTGACAGGGATACTCTCCAACACTGAAGCTTTCTTT
cdr3_aa: CASSLTGILSNTEAFF
cdr3_length: 16
clone_size: few
v_call: TRBV5-1
d_call: NA
j_call: TRBJ1-1

cdr3_nt: TGTGCCAGCAGCGGACTGGATATGGGGCCATTCCAAGAGACCCAGTACTTC
cdr3_aa: CASSGLDMGPFQETQYF
cdr3_length: 17
clone_size: NA
v_call: TRBV9
d_call: NA
j_call: TRBJ2-5

cdr3_nt: TGTGCCAGCAGCCAAGGGGTAACTAGTGGGTCCTCAAAAGGGCAGTTCTTC
cdr3_aa: CASSQGVTSGSSKGQFF
cdr3_length: 17
clone_size: once
v_call: TRBV3-1/TRBV3-2
d_call: NA
j_call: TRBJ2-1

cdr3_nt: TGTGCCAGCTCCGGGACTAGCGGGAGTAAGTACGAGCAGTACTTC
cdr3_aa: CASSGTSGSKYEQYF
cdr3_length: 15
clone_size: NA
v_call: TRBV19
d_call: TRBD2
j_call: TRBJ2-7

cdr3_nt: TGTGCCAGCAGCGTAGGGACTAGCGGGAGGTACTTC
cdr3_aa: CASSVGTSGRYF
cdr3_length: 12
clone_size: NA
v_call: TRBV3-1/TRBV3-2
d_call: TRBD2
j_call: TRBJ2-7

cdr3_nt: TGTGCCAGCAGTTACTCAAACAGGGCTAGGGAAAAACTGTTTTTT
cdr3_aa: CASSYSNRAREKLFF
cdr3_length: 15
clone_size: NA
v_call: TRBV6-5
d_call: NA
j_call: TRBJ1-4

cdr3_nt: TGTGCCAGCAGTGAGACGGGAGACTATGGCTACACCTTC
cdr3_aa: CASSETGDYGYTF
cdr3_length: 13
clone_size: NA
v_call: TRBV2
d_call: NA
j_call: TRBJ1-2

cdr3_nt: TGCGCCAGCAGGGGGGACGGGGAGGCGCCCCAGCATTTT
cdr3_aa: CASRGDGEAPQHF
cdr3_length: 13
clone_size: NA
v_call: TRBV5-1
d_call: NA
j_call: TRBJ1-5

cdr3_nt: TGTGCCAGCAGCGTAGAAGGCGGCCAAGTGGGCTACACCTTC
cdr3_aa: CASSVEGGQVGYTF
cdr3_length: 14
clone_size: NA
v_call: TRBV9
d_call: NA
j_call: TRBJ1-2